Sequencing of this T cell receptor beta chain was carried out in a study of cytomegalovirus exposure and HLA in healthy donors. Study-wide background: Early released data comprised around 79 million unique TCRs from HLA-typed donors. Study-level results: As immune exposure information, only CMV serostatus was available. Some TCR beta chains (164 of them) were listed as cytomegalovirus-associated.

For this clone: The target antigen is unknown.

CDR3 length: 16 amino acids. From germline, CDR1 is SGHRS and CDR2 YFSETQ. With 4 bases clipped from V and 1 base from J, the junction kept 4 bases outside the gene matches. Primers: 60 Vbeta forward and 13 Jbeta reverse. The protocol was immunoSEQ multiplex PCR, while the TCRdb copy is restricted to in-frame clones and leaves out a portion. The sample lists 130,000 or so clones, 77% occurring once. The chain uses TRBV5-1 and TRBJ2-5; TRBD2 matches at 13 bases. Source material: PBMCs. The origin of this receptor is a male donor in good health and CMV-seropositive. The CDR3: CASSPGLAGAQETQYF. The CDR3 region has the DNA TGCGCCAGCAGCCCCGGACTAGCGGGGGCCCAAGAGACCCAGTACTTC.